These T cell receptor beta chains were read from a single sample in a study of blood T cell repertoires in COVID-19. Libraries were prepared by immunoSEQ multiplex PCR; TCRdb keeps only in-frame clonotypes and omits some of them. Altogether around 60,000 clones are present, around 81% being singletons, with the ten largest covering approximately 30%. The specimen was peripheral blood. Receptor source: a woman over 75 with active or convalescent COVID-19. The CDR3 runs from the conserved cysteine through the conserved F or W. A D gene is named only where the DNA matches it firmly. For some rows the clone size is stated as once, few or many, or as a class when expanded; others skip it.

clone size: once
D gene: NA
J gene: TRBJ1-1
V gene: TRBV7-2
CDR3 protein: CASSLVGDTEAFF
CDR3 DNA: TGTGCCAGCAGCTTAGTCGGGGACACTGAAGCTTTCTTT

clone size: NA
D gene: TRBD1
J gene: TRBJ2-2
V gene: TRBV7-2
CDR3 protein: CASRLGQADTGELFF
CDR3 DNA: TGTGCCAGCAGATTGGGACAGGCCGACACCGGGGAGCTGTTTTTT

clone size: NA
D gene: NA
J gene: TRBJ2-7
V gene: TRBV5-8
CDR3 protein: CASSTTSSYEQYF
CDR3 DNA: TGTGCCAGCAGCACGACTAGCTCCTACGAGCAGTACTTC

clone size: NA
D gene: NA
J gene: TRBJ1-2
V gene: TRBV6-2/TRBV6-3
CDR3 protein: CASSYLQVPYDGYTF
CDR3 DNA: TGTGCCAGCAGTTACTTGCAGGTTCCTTATGATGGCTACACCTTC

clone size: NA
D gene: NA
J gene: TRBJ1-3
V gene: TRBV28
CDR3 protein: CASSSGPSQGTIYF
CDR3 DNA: TGTGCCAGCAGTTCGGGTCCCAGCCAGGGCACCATATATTTT

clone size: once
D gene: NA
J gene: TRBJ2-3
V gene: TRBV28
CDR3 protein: CASSPQGYTDTQYF
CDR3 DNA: TGTGCCAGCAGCCCACAGGGATACACAGATACGCAGTATTTT

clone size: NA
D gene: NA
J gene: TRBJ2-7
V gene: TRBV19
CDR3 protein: CASSIQGSYEQYF
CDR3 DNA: TGTGCCAGTAGTATCCAGGGATCCTACGAGCAGTACTTC

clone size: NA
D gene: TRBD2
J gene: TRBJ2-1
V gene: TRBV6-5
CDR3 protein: CSTSGVENEQFF
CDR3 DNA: TGTTCAACTAGCGGGGTTGAGAATGAGCAGTTCTTC

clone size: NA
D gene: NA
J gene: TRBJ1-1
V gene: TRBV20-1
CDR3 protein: CSASEGGGTEAFF
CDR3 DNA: TGCAGTGCTAGTGAAGGGGGAGGGACTGAAGCTTTCTTT

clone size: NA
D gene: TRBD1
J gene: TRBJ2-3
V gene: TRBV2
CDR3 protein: CASSGRTGAEDTQYF
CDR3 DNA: TGTGCCAGCAGTGGGCGGACAGGAGCAGAAGATACGCAGTATTTT

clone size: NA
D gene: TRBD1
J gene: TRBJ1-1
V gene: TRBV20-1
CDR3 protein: CSASNRGVTEAFF
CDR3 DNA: TGCAGTGCTAGTAACAGGGGGGTCACTGAAGCTTTCTTT

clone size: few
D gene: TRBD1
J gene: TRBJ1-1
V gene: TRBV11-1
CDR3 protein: CASSLRDRGLVGEAFF
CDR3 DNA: TGTGCCAGCAGCCTGCGGGACAGGGGGCTGGTCGGTGAAGCTTTCTTT

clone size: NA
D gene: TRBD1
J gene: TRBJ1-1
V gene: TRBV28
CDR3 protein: CASSLQGGNTEAFF
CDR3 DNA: TGTGCCAGCAGTTTGCAGGGGGGGAACACTGAAGCTTTCTTT

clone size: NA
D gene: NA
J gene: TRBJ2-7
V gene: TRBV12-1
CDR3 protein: CASSFVRAGYEQYF
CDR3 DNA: TGTGCCAGCAGCTTTGTTCGAGCGGGCTACGAGCAGTACTTC

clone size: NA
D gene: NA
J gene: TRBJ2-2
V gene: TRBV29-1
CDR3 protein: CSVVGGLNTGELFF
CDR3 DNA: TGCAGCGTTGTTGGAGGGTTGAACACCGGGGAGCTGTTTTTT

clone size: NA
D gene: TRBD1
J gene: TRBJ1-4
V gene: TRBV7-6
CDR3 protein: CASSSPTGGLEKLFF
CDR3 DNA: TGTGCCAGCAGCTCCCCAACAGGGGGCCTGGAAAAACTGTTTTTT

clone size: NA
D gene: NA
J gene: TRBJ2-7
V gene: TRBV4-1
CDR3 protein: CASSQDSGYEQYF
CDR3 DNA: TGCGCCAGCAGCCAAGATTCGGGGTACGAGCAGTACTTC

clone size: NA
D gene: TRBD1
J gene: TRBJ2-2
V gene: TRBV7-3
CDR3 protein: CASSATGGFTGELFF
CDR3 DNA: TGTGCCAGCAGCGCGACAGGGGGCTTTACCGGGGAGCTGTTTTTT

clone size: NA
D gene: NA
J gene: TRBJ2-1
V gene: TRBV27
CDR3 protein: CASSFQGTYNEQFF
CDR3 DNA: TGTGCCAGCAGTTTCCAGGGTACCTACAATGAGCAGTTCTTC

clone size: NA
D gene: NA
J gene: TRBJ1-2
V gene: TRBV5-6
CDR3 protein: CASSLYNNYGYTF
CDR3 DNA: TGTGCCAGCAGCTTGTACAATAACTATGGCTACACCTTC

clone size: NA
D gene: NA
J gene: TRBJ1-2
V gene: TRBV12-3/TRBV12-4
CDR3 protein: CASSFQTLGGYTF
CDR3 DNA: TGTGCCAGCAGTTTCCAGACTCTCGGTGGCTACACCTTC

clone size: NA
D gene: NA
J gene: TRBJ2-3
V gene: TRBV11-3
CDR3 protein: CASSFSGGAGDTQYF
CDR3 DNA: TGTGCCAGCAGCTTCAGTGGGGGGGCAGGGGATACGCAGTATTTT

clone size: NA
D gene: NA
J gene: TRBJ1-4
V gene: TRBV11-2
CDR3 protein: CASNAGYAEKLFF
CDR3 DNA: TGTGCCAGCAACGCAGGGTACGCCGAAAAACTGTTTTTT

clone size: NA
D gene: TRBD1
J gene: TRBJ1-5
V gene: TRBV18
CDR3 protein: CASSRGLGAQHF
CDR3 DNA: TGTGCCAGCTCCAGGGGGTTAGGAGCCCAGCATTTT

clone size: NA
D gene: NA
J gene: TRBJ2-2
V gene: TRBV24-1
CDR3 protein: CATRGGDTGELFF
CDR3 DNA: TGTGCCACCAGAGGCGGTGACACCGGGGAGCTGTTTTTT

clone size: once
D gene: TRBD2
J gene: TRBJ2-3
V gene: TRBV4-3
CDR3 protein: CASSQDRSSGGTDTQYF
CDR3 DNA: TGCGCCAGCAGCCAAGACAGGTCGAGCGGGGGGACGGATACGCAGTATTTT

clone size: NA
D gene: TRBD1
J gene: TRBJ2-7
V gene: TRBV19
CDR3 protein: CASSIGGRYGQGSSYEQYF
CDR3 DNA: TGTGCCAGTAGTATAGGGGGGCGGTACGGACAGGGGAGCTCCTACGAGCAGTACTTC

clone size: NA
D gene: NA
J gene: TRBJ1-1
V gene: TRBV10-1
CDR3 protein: CASSESGTEAFF
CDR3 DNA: TGCGCCAGCAGTGAGAGCGGCACTGAAGCTTTCTTT

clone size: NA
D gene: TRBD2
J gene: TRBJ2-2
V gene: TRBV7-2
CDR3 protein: CASSLLGTSGGSGELFF
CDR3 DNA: TGTGCCAGCAGCTTACTAGGGACTAGCGGGGGGTCAGGGGAGCTGTTTTTT

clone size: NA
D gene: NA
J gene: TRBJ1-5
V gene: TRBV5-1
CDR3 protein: CASRPSGADNQPQHF
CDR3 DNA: TGCGCCAGCAGACCGAGTGGGGCGGACAATCAGCCCCAGCATTTT

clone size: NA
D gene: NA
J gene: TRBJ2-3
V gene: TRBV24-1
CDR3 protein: CATSDLVRDTDTQYF
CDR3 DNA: TGTGCCACCAGTGATTTGGTCAGGGACACAGATACGCAGTATTTT

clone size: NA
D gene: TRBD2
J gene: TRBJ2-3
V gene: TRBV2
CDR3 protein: CASSARASGGADTQYF
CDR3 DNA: TGTGCCAGCAGTGCAAGGGCTAGCGGGGGGGCAGATACGCAGTATTTT

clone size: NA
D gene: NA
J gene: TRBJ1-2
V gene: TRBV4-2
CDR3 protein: CASSSVLQGEGDYGYTF
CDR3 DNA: TGTGCCAGCAGCTCCGTCCTACAGGGTGAAGGGGACTATGGCTACACCTTC

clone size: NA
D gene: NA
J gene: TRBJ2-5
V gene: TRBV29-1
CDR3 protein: CSVGGATETQYF
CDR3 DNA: TGCAGCGTTGGCGGGGCTACGGAGACCCAGTACTTC

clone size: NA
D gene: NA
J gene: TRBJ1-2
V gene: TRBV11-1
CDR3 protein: CASSPARGNYGYTF
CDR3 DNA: TGTGCCAGCAGCCCGGCTCGAGGCAACTATGGCTACACCTTC

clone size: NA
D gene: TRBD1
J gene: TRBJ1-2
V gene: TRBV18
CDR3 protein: CASSPGQRNYGYTF
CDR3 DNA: TGTGCCAGCTCACCGGGACAGAGAAACTATGGCTACACCTTC

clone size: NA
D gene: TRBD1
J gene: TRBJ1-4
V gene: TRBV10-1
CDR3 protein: CASSDAGGVEKLFF
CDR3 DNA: TGCGCCAGCAGTGATGCAGGGGGTGTTGAAAAACTGTTTTTT